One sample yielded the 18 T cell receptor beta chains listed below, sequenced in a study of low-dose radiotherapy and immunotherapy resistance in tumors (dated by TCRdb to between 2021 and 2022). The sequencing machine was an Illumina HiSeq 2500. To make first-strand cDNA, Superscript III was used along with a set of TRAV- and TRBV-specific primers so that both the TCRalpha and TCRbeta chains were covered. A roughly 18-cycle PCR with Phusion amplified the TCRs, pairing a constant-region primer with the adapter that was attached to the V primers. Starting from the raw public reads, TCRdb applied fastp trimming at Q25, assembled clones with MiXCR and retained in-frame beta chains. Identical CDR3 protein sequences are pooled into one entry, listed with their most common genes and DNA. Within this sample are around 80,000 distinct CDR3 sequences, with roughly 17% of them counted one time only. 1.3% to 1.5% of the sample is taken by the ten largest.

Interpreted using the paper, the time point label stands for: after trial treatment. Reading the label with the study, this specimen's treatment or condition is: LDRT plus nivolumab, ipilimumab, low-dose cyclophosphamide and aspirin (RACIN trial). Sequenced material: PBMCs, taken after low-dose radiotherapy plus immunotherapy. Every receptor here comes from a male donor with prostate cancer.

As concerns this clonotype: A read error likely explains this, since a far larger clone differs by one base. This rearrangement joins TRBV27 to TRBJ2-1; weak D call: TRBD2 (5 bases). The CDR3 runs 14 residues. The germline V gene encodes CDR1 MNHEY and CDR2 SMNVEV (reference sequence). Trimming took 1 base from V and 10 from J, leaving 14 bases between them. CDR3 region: CASSLYSGLGEQFF. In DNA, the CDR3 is TGTGCCAGCAGTTTATACTCGGGATTAGGGGAGCAGTTCTTC.

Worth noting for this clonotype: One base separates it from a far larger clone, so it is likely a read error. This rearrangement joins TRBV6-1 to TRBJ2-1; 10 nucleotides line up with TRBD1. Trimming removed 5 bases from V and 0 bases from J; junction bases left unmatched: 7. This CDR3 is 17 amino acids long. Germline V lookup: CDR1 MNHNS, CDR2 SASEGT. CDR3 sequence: CASSYGTGDSSYNEQFF. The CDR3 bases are TGTGCCAGCAGTTATGGGACAGGGGACAGCTCCTACAATGAGCAGTTCTTC.

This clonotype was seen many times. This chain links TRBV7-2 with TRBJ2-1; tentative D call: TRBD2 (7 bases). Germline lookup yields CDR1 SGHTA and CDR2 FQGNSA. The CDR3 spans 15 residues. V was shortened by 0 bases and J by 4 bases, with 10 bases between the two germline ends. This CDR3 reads CASSLAGRGYNEQFF. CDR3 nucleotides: TGTGCCAGCAGCTTAGCTGGGAGGGGGTACAATGAGCAGTTCTTC.

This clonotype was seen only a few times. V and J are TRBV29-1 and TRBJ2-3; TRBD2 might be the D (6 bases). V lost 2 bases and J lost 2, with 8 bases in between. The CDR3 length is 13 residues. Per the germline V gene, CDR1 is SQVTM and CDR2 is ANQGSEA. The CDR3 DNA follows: TGCAGCGTTGAACGGGAGAACACAGATACGCAGTATTTT. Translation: CSVERENTDTQYF.

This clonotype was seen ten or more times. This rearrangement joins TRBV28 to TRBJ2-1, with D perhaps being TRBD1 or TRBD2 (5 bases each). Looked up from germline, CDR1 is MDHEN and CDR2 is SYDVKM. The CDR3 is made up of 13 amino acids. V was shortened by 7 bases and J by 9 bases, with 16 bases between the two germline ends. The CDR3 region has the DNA TGTGCCAGCACGCTGGGGGAGATCAGTGAGCAGTTCTTC. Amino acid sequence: CASTLGEISEQFF.

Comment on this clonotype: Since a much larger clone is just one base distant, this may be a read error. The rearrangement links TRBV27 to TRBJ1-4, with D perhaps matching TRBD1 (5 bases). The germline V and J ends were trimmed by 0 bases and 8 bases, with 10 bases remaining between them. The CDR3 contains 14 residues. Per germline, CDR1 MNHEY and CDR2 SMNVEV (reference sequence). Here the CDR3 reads CASSLSGVQEKLFF. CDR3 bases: TGTGCCAGCAGTTTATCGGGGGTACAAGAAAAACTGTTTTTT.

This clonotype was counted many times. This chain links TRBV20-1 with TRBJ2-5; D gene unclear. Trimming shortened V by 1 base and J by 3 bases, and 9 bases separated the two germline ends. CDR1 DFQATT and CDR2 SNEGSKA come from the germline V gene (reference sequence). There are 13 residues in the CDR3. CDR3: CSARAGSKETQYF. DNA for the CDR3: TGCAGTGCTAGAGCAGGCAGCAAAGAGACCCAGTACTTC.

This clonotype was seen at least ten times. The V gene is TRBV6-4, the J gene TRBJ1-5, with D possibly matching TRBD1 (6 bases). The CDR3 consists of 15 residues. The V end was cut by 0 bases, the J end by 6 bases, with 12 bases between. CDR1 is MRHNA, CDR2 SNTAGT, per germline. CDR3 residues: CASSDSKQGFQPQHF. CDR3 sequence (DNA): TGTGCCAGCAGTGACTCGAAACAGGGATTTCAGCCCCAGCATTTT.

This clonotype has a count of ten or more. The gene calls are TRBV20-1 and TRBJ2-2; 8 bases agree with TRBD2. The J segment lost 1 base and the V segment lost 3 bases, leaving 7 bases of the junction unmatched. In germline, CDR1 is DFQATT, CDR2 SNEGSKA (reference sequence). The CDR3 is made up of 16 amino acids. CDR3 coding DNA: TGCAGTGCTAGCCTCGGGGGGGGTTTGAACACCGGGGAGCTGTTTTTT. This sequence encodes CSASLGGGLNTGELFF.

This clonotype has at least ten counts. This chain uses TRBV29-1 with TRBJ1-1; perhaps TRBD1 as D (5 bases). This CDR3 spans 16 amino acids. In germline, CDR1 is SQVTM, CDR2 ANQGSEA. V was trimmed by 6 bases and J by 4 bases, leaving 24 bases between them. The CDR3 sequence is CSVSGGGVGLTTEAFF. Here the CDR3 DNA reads TGCAGCGTCAGCGGGGGGGGGGTCGGTTTGACCACTGAAGCTTTCTTT.

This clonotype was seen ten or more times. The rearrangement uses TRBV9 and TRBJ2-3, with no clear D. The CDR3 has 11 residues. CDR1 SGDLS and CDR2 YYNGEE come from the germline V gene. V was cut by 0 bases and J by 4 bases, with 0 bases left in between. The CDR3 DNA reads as TGTGCCAGCAGCGTAGCAGATACGCAGTATTTT. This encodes CASSVADTQYF.

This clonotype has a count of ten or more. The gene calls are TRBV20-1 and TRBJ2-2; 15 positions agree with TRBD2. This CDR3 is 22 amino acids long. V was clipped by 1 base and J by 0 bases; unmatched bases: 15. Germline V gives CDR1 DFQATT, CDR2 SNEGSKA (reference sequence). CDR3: CSARGVSQGLAGGVANTGELFF. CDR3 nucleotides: TGCAGTGCTAGAGGTGTTTCCCAGGGACTAGCGGGAGGAGTCGCGAACACCGGGGAGCTGTTTTTT.

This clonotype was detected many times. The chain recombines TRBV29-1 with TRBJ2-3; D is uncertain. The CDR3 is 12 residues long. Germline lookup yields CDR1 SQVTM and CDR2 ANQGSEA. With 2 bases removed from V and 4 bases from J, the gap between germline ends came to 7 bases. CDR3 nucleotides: TGCAGCGTTGAACCAACGCCAGATACGCAGTATTTT. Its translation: CSVEPTPDTQYF.

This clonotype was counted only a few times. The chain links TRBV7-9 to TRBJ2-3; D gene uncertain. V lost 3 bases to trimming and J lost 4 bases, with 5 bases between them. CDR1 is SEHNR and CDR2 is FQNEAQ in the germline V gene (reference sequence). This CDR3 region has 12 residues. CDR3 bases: TGTGCCAGCAGCTTTAGGGCAGATACGCAGTATTTT. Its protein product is CASSFRADTQYF.

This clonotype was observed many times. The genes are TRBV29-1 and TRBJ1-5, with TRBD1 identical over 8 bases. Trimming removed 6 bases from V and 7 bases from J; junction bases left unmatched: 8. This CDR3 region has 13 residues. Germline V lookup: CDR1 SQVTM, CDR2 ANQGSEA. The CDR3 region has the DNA TGCAGCGTCAGGGGGCCCTCGGGGCAGCCCCAGCATTTT. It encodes CSVRGPSGQPQHF. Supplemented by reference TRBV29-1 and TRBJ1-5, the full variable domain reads SAVISQKPSRDICQRGTSLTIQCQVDSQVTMMFWYRQQPGQSLTLIATANQGSEATYESGFVIDKFPISRPNLTFSTLTVSNMSPEDSSIYLCSVRGPSGQPQHFGDGTRLSIL.

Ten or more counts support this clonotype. CDR3 sequence (DNA): TGCGCCAGCAGCCCCCCAGGGGGTAACACTGAAGCTTTCTTT. Translated, it gives CASSPPGGNTEAFF. V and J are TRBV5-1 and TRBJ1-1; 7 bases map to TRBD1. This CDR3 comprises 14 residues. V gave up 4 bases and J gave up 2 bases; unmatched junction bases: 5. Per the germline V gene, CDR1 is SGHRS and CDR2 is YFSETQ.

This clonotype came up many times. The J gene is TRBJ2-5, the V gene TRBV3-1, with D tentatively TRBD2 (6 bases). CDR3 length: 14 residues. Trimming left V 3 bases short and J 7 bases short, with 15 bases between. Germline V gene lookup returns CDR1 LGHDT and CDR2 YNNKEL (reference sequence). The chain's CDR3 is CASSHGSGKGTQYF. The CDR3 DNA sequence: TGTGCCAGCAGCCACGGTAGCGGCAAAGGGACCCAGTACTTC.

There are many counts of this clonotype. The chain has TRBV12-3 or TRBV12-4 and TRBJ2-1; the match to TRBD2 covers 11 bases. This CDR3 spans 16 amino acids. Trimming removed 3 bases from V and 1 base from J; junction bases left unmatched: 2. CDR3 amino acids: CASSLPSGRSYNEQFF. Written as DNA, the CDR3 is TGTGCCAGCAGTTTGCCTAGCGGGAGGTCCTACAATGAGCAGTTCTTC.